This T cell receptor (beta chain) was sequenced in a study of blood T cell repertoires in COVID-19 (dated by TCRdb to the early 2020s). Notes on the research overall: The collaborator samples originated in the United States, Italy and Spain and spanned the acute and convalescent phases of COVID-19. Sample metadata almost always included a de-identified subject ID, COVID-19 status, age in years and sex. The repertoires were released in a freely available public database meant as a resource for research on the immune response to SARS-CoV-2. The material from the prospective study consisted of cDNA or gDNA derived from T cells, B-cell-depleted T cells, or PBMCs. Where HLA class I and class II types were available, the types were taken from metadata supplied by the sample provider, not from assay-based typing. Deeply sampled blood TCRbeta repertoires from subjects exposed to, actively infected with, or recovered from COVID-19 were included in the dataset. Samples came from the ongoing ImmuneRACE study (first 160 participants) plus 1,254 subjects from 6 global collaborators. Overall study results and their limits: How much clinical and demographic metadata was included differed by source and by participant, and the metadata was provided uncurated.

Its CDR3 holds 14 amino acids, cysteine through phenylalanine. The only DNA kept is the CDR3, 42 bases in frame from the first base. Per the germline V gene, SGHAT is the CDR1 and FQNNGV is the CDR2. V and J lose 2 bases and 3 bases, and a span of 11 bases separates them. Details on this clone: It has no known antigen specificity. There are no base qualities to consult, and no much larger clone falls within one base.

One collaborating source in Seattle enrolled patients during active infection and followed them longitudinally through the course of disease. The collaborating institutions used their own protocols to collect whole blood in K2EDTA tubes. For TCRbeta analysis, collaborators shipped samples as frozen whole blood, isolated PBMCs, or DNA extracted from either of those sample types. The immunoSEQ Assay, a bias-controlled multiplex PCR, was used to amplify TCRbeta CDR3 regions from genomic DNA. The original methods were these. The number of nucleated cells in each sample was estimated from the amplification of reference gene primers within the assay. Sequence reads were collapsed and filtered to measure the absolute abundance of every unique TCRbeta CDR3 rearrangement. For each sample, productive Simpson clonality was calculated as the square root of Simpson's diversity index across productive rearrangements. TCRdb took this table from immuneACCESS and kept in-frame rearrangements with V and J called. Such tables lack part of the clones; where checked against another copy, unresolved V genes explain under half of the gap, and the rest is unexplained. V and J calls and clone size follow that table, whereas D and trimming were derived from the DNA. The sample yields some 85,000 clones; 78% were counted once. The ten top clones hold more than 6% of the sample.

The chain was built from TRBV11-2 and TRBJ2-7, with no confident D gene call. The sample taken for sequencing was peripheral blood. The clonotype was recovered from a man between 65 and 80 years old with COVID-19, enrolled during active disease. CDR3 protein: CASSLRDIDYEQYF. The DNA reads TGTGCCAGCAGCTTACGAGACATCGACTACGAGCAGTACTTC. Here the CDR3 is joined to the reference TRBV11-2 and TRBJ2-7 genes, and the full variable domain is: EAGVAQSPRYKIIEKRQSVAFWCNPISGHATLYWYQQILGQGPKLLIQFQNNGVVDDSQLPKDRFSAERLKGVDSTLKIQPAKLEDSAVYLCASSLRDIDYEQYFGPGTRLTVT.